One and the same sample provided the 31 T cell receptor beta chains below, sequenced in a study of monozygotic twins with inflammatory bowel disease. With the 5' RACE reads reprocessed, TCRdb shows one record per CDR3 protein and no DNA. The ten top clones account for around 2.5%, within a sample of approximately 400,000 distinct CDR3 sequences. The sample taken for sequencing was blood. The origin of the receptors is a human donor with ulcerative colitis or Crohn's disease, or a healthy co-twin of an affected twin (not recorded which).

The chain employs TRBV3-1 and TRBJ2-5; checking the TCRdb D call of TRBD2 is not possible without DNA. Germline values: CDR1 LGHDT, CDR2 YNNKEL (reference sequence). The CDR3 has 15 residues. CDR3 region: CASSHFSGLQETQYF.

The CDR3 spells CASRQTGGVGNEQFF. The chain couples TRBV6-5 to TRBJ2-1; TCRdb outputs TRBD1, but without DNA this stays unchecked. Germline loops: CDR1 MNHEY, CDR2 SVGAGI. This CDR3 contains 15 residues.

The J gene is TRBJ2-7, the V gene TRBV20-1; no DNA is available, so the TRBD2 call from TCRdb remains unchecked. The CDR3 runs to 14 residues. Germline CDR1 is DFQATT and CDR2 is SNEGSKA (reference sequence). This CDR3 is CSATPSSVPYEQYF.

The chain employs TRBV20-1 and TRBJ1-6; TCRdb picks TRBD1, but there is no DNA to check that call. This CDR3 comprises 15 residues. Germline CDR1 DFQATT, CDR2 SNEGSKA (reference sequence). The CDR3 is CSASRERKYNSPLHF.

The V and J genes are TRBV27 and TRBJ2-1; TCRdb indicates TRBD2, and absent DNA this call remains unverified. The CDR3 spans 13 residues. Germline-derived CDR1 and CDR2 are MNHEY and SMNVEV (reference sequence). This CDR3 is CASGEGGGYFKFF.

V is TRBV20-1 and J is TRBJ2-2; the D gene TCRdb calls, TRBD2, cannot be checked with no DNA. The V gene's germline CDR1 is DFQATT and CDR2 SNEGSKA (reference sequence). The CDR3 is 16 amino acids. CDR3 sequence: CSARDLGEGPTGELFF.

The chain employs TRBV5-1 and TRBJ2-2; with no DNA, the TCRdb D assignment of TRBD1 cannot be verified. The CDR3 totals 15 residues. Germline values: CDR1 SGHRS, CDR2 YFSETQ. The CDR3 sequence: CASSLGTTNTGELFF.

The rearrangement uses TRBV6-1 and TRBJ2-2; with no DNA, the TCRdb D assignment of TRBD2 cannot be verified. CDR1 MNHNS and CDR2 SASEGT come from the germline V gene. There are 14 residues in the CDR3. This CDR3 is CASRRTSGSGELFF.

J is TRBJ2-7 and V is TRBV6-6; absent DNA, TCRdb's TRBD1 call cannot be checked. CDR1 and CDR2 from the germline V gene are MNHNY and SVGAGI (reference sequence). The CDR3 has 13 residues. CDR3 protein: CASTIQGGYEQYF.

V and J are TRBV7-2 and TRBJ2-5; with no DNA, the TCRdb D assignment of TRBD1 cannot be verified. The CDR3 contains 17 residues. In germline, CDR1 is SGHTA, CDR2 FQGNSA. CDR3 loop: CASSPPGTVELVGTQYF.

The chain is built from TRBV7-9 and TRBJ2-3; without DNA, the TCRdb call of TRBD2 cannot be checked. Germline CDR1 and CDR2: SEHNR and FQNEAQ (reference sequence). This CDR3 has 17 amino acids. CDR3 residues: CASSFFTLAGVLDTQYF. The full variable domain, with the rest looked up from reference TRBV7-9 and TRBJ2-3, is DTGVSQNPRHKITKRGQNVTFRCDPISEHNRLYWYRQTLGQGPEFLTYFQNEAQLEKSRLLSDRFSAERPKGSFSTLEIQRTEQGDSAMYLCASSFFTLAGVLDTQYFGPGTRLTVL.

The chain links TRBV5-1 to TRBJ2-7; TCRdb lists TRBD1, though no DNA is available to test this call. Germline V gene data show CDR1 as SGHRS and CDR2 as YFSETQ. The CDR3 runs 13 residues. CDR3 protein: CASSPRDNYEQYF.

The rearrangement joins TRBV2 to TRBJ1-5. Germline CDR1 and CDR2: SNHLY and FYNNEI. This CDR3 has 14 amino acids. Here the CDR3 reads CASSASYSNQPQHF. Together with reference TRBV2 and TRBJ1-5, the CDR3 gives the full variable domain: EPEVTQTPSHQVTQMGQEVILRCVPISNHLYFYWYRQILGQKVEFLVSFYNNEISEKSEIFDDQFSVERPDGSNFTLKIRSTKLEDSAMYFCASSASYSNQPQHFGDGTRLSIL.

The gene calls are TRBV10-2 and TRBJ1-2. CDR1 is WSHSY and CDR2 is SAAADI in the germline V gene. CDR3 length: 17 residues. The CDR3 here is CASSESPYARSEDGYTF.

The V and J genes are TRBV12-3 or TRBV12-4 and TRBJ2-7. This CDR3 contains 14 residues. The CDR3 loop reads CASSLGFKANEQYF.

The chain combines TRBV4-1 with TRBJ2-7; no DNA is available, so the TRBD1 call from TCRdb remains unchecked. Germline CDR1 MGHRA, CDR2 YSYEKL. This CDR3 has 15 residues. The CDR3 loop is CASSQDGGRNYEQYF.

V and J are TRBV7-6 and TRBJ2-5; TCRdb lists TRBD2, though no DNA is available to test this call. The CDR3 totals 13 residues. Germline V CDR1 and CDR2: SGHVS, FNYEAQ. This CDR3 reads CASSRDFQETQYF.

This chain links TRBV28 with TRBJ2-6; the TCRdb D gene call, TRBD1, has no DNA to confirm it. The V gene's germline CDR1 is MDHEN and CDR2 SYDVKM. CDR3 length: 19 amino acids. The CDR3 is CASSFLSGQVISGANVLTF. The full variable domain, its missing parts supplied by reference TRBV28 and TRBJ2-6, is DVKVTQSSRYLVKRTGEKVFLECVQDMDHENMFWYRQDPGLGLRLIYFSYDVKMKEKGDIPEGYSVSREKKERFSLILESASTNQTSMYLCASSFLSGQVISGANVLTFGAGSRLTVL.

The chain is built from TRBV5-1 and TRBJ2-1; without DNA, the TCRdb call of TRBD1 cannot be checked. Germline CDR1 is SGHRS and CDR2 is YFSETQ. The CDR3 has 15 residues. The CDR3 is CASSIGQGAYNEQFF.

This chain uses TRBV5-4 with TRBJ2-3. This CDR3 contains 13 residues. Germline lookup yields CDR1 SGHNT and CDR2 YYREEE (reference sequence). CDR3 sequence: CASSPEPPDTQYF. Based on the CDR3 plus reference TRBV5-4 and TRBJ2-3, the full variable domain is ETGVTQSPTHLIKTRGQQVTLRCSSQSGHNTVSWYQQALGQGPQFIFQYYREEENGRGNFPPRFSGLQFPNYSSELNVNALELDDSALYLCASSPEPPDTQYFGPGTRLTVL.

The J gene is TRBJ2-1, the V gene TRBV6-1; TCRdb calls TRBD1, which cannot be checked without DNA. The CDR3 consists of 15 residues. The germline V gene has CDR1 MNHNS and CDR2 SASEGT. CDR3 sequence reads: CASKAGEGVYNEQFF.

This chain connects TRBV7-9 to TRBJ1-6; TCRdb returns TRBD1, unconfirmable since there is no DNA. The CDR3 is made up of 17 amino acids. CDR1 and CDR2 from the germline V gene are SEHNR and FQNEAQ (reference sequence). CDR3 in amino acids: CASSLSQGAAYNSPLHF.

The chain carries TRBV5-1 and TRBJ2-5; the TCRdb call, TRBD2, lacks DNA for checking. This CDR3 spans 15 amino acids. Germline CDR1 is SGHRS and CDR2 is YFSETQ. Here the CDR3 reads CASSLGLAGDETQYF.

This sequence joins TRBV19 and TRBJ2-1; TCRdb lists TRBD2, though no DNA is available to test this call. From germline, CDR1 is LNHDA and CDR2 SQIVND (reference sequence). CDR3 length equals 17 residues. The CDR3 reads CASRGTSGRVGYNEQFF.

The genes are TRBV12-3 or TRBV12-4 and TRBJ1-2; TCRdb's D call of TRBD1 is untestable without DNA. The CDR3 extends over 14 amino acids. This CDR3 reads CASSLGGQFYGYTF.

The chain recombines TRBV5-4 with TRBJ2-1. There are 16 residues in the CDR3. Germline values: CDR1 SGHNT, CDR2 YYREEE (reference sequence). CDR3 residues: CASSLESRSSYNEQFF.

This chain joins TRBV3-1 and TRBJ2-2; lacking DNA, the TRBD2 call made by TCRdb goes unchecked. Germline CDR1 reads LGHDT; CDR2 reads YNNKEL (reference sequence). The CDR3 has 17 residues. CDR3 loop: CASSQRRTSVNTGELFF. Together with reference TRBV3-1 and TRBJ2-2, the CDR3 gives the full variable domain: DTAVSQTPKYLVTQMGNDKSIKCEQNLGHDTMYWYKQDSKKFLKIMFSYNNKELIINETVPNRFSPKSPDKAHLNLHINSLELGDSAVYFCASSQRRTSVNTGELFFGEGSRLTVL.

The chain carries TRBV5-1 and TRBJ2-7; TCRdb picks TRBD1, but there is no DNA to check that call. Looked up from germline, CDR1 is SGHRS and CDR2 is YFSETQ. The CDR3 has 16 amino acids. Here the CDR3 reads CASSLAPPGGTYEQYF.

V is TRBV7-2 and J is TRBJ2-7; TCRdb picks TRBD2, but there is no DNA to check that call. Looked up from germline, CDR1 is SGHTA and CDR2 is FQGNSA. This CDR3 contains 13 residues. CDR3 amino acids: CASTPREGYEQYF.

This chain uses TRBV3-1 with TRBJ2-5; the TCRdb D gene call, TRBD1, has no DNA to confirm it. Germline assignment: CDR1 LGHDT and CDR2 YNNKEL (reference sequence). The CDR3 totals 14 residues. This CDR3 is CASSNRKGRETQYF.

The chain recombines TRBV10-3 with TRBJ2-7; TCRdb designates TRBD1, a call that cannot be tested without DNA. CDR3 length equals 14 residues. Per the germline V gene, CDR1 is ENHRY and CDR2 is SYGVKD. The CDR3 here is CAISARDTSYEQYF.